This T cell receptor beta chain came from a study of CD8 T cells in ankylosing spondylitis. Findings and caveats of the study: Reactive arthritis synovial fluid and blood were previously reported to contain some motif variants. Typical of ankylosing spondylitis blood, it appeared, was a TCR beta motif of roughly eight highly homologous variants. Researchers reportedly found disease-linked clones significantly enriched in matched ankylosing spondylitis synovial fluid.

TCRdb analysed the 5' RACE reads with MiXCR anew, one entry per CDR3 protein. The table records roughly 490,000 distinct CDR3 sequences, over 4% of them present only once. This clonotype was observed at least ten times. Its antigen is unknown. Trimming shortened V by 6 bases and J by 9 bases, and 20 bases separated the two germline ends. This CDR3 spans 14 amino acids. CDR1 is SGHKS, CDR2 YYEKEE, per germline (reference sequence). The J gene is TRBJ2-3, the V gene TRBV5-5, with unresolved D. The sequenced sample consisted of blood, either unsorted or a sorted T cell fraction (not recorded which). This clonotype originated in a male donor with ankylosing spondylitis. CDR3 sequence (DNA): TGTGCCAGCACCAGAACTATCCTGGATAGGACGCAGTATTTT. It specifies CASTRTILDRTQYF.